The next 27 T cell receptor beta chains were all read from a single sample in a study of T cell responses to AZD1222 COVID-19 vaccine. Profiling relied on immunoSEQ multiplex PCR, and the TCRdb table lists in-frame clones only, not all of them. The profile shows about 59,000 clones, 75% to 90% of them singletons. Here the sequenced sample was peripheral blood, taken 28 days after the second AZD1222 dose. These receptors were obtained from an adult who received the AZD1222 COVID-19 vaccine.

This chain joins TRBV5-4 and TRBJ1-1; D is uncertain. Trimming left V 2 bases short and J 3 bases short, with 11 bases between. From germline, CDR1 is SGHNT and CDR2 YYREEE (reference sequence). The CDR3 has 14 amino acids. The CDR3 bases are TGTGCCAGCAGCTTAGCGGGTCTGGACACTGAAGCTTTCTTT. Amino acid sequence: CASSLAGLDTEAFF.

CDR3 coding DNA: TGTGCCAGCAAAGGCCCGGGGGGGCTCTACAATGAGCAGTTCTTC. This codes for CASKGPGGLYNEQFF. The V call is TRBV6-1, the J call TRBJ2-1, with 8 nucleotides matching TRBD2. Germline V gene data show CDR1 as MNHNS and CDR2 as SASEGT. The CDR3 totals 15 residues. V was pared by 7 bases and J by 3 bases, with 8 bases of the junction left unmatched.

The DNA of the CDR3 is TGCGCCAGCAGGCGACTAGCGGAGGGGGATGAGCAGTTCTTC. This sequence encodes CASRRLAEGDEQFF. This sequence joins TRBV10-2 and TRBJ2-1; the match to TRBD2 covers 9 bases. Germline lookup yields CDR1 WSHSY and CDR2 SAAADI. Trimming cost V 6 bases and J 8 bases; bases outside gene matches: 8. The CDR3 extends over 14 amino acids.

The V gene is TRBV3-1 (or the pseudogene TRBV3-2), the J gene TRBJ2-6; TRBD1 agrees at 7 bases. The CDR3 sequence is 17 residues long. Unmatched junction bases numbered 8, after V lost 4 bases and J lost 2 bases. From germline, CDR1 is LGHDT and CDR2 YNNKEL (reference sequence). CDR3 residues: CASSPRQGLAGANVLTF. Here the CDR3 DNA reads TGTGCCAGCAGCCCTCGACAGGGATTAGCTGGGGCCAACGTCCTGACTTTC.

The chain is built from TRBV5-1 and TRBJ1-6; D may be TRBD1 (6 bases). Per germline, CDR1 SGHRS and CDR2 YFSETQ. The CDR3 covers 15 residues. V was cut by 4 bases and J by 13 bases, with 21 bases left in between. The CDR3, as DNA: TGCGCCAGCAGCACCGTGGGGGGCGGCCCGAGGCCCCTCCACTTT. Its translation: CASSTVGGGPRPLHF.

The chain joins TRBV11-2 to TRBJ2-2, with D tentatively TRBD1 (6 bases). CDR1 is SGHAT, CDR2 FQNNGV, per germline. The length of the CDR3 is 18 residues. The germline V and J ends were trimmed by 4 bases and 0 bases, with 18 bases remaining between them. The CDR3, as DNA: TGTGCCAGCAGCTCAAAAGGGACAAGGGCAGCGAACACCGGGGAGCTGTTTTTT. This codes for CASSSKGTRAANTGELFF.

The V and J genes are TRBV5-1 and TRBJ2-1, with TRBD1 identical over 10 bases. This CDR3 has 15 residues. With V trimmed by 3 bases and J by 4 bases, 4 bases remained unmatched. CDR1 is SGHRS, CDR2 YFSETQ, per germline. The CDR3 sequence: CASSSTGGRYNEQFF. In nucleotides, the CDR3 is TGCGCCAGCAGCTCGACAGGGGGCAGGTACAATGAGCAGTTCTTC.

CDR3 nucleotides: TGTGCCAGCAGCCAAGATTGGGGCGGGACAAGGGAGGCCGGGGAGCTGTTTTTT. The encoded protein is CASSQDWGGTREAGELFF. J is TRBJ2-2 and V is TRBV3-1 (or the pseudogene TRBV3-2); D tentatively reads TRBD1 or TRBD2 (6 bases each). V lost 0 bases and J lost 6, with 20 bases in between. This CDR3 spans 18 amino acids. The germline V gene has CDR1 LGHDT and CDR2 YNNKEL (reference sequence).

This chain links TRBV5-1 with TRBJ1-5; D is perhaps TRBD1 (6 bases). This CDR3 comprises 14 residues. The V and J ends lost 0 bases and 7 bases respectively, with 11 bases between them. Germline V CDR1 and CDR2: SGHRS, YFSETQ. CDR3 bases: TGCGCCAGCAGCTTGGGCGGCGGGGGCCAGCCCCAGCATTTT. Protein: CASSLGGGGQPQHF.

The genes are TRBV21-1 and TRBJ1-5; the table's D call, TRBD1, was not checked against the DNA. TRBV21-1 is a known pseudogene. The CDR3 has 20 amino acids. CDR3 DNA sequence: TGTGCCAGCAGCATTAATAAGGACAGGGAGATTGATCTCATCAATCAGCCCCAGCATTTT. Translation gives CASSINKDREIDLINQPQHF.

This clone was picked up a small number of times. The chain employs TRBV18 and TRBJ1-2; D gene uncertain. Trimming removed 3 bases from V and 8 bases from J, with 16 bases in between. The CDR3 contains 14 residues. Germline CDR1 reads KGHSH; CDR2 reads LQKENI. The CDR3 sequence is CASSPAGDAGGYTF. The CDR3, as DNA: TGTGCCAGCTCACCGGCCGGGGATGCGGGGGGCTACACCTTC.

The rearrangement joins TRBV6-5 to TRBJ2-7; D may be TRBD2 (5 bases). Germline CDR1 and CDR2: MNHEY and SVGAGI. CDR3 length: 14 residues. V lost 2 bases and J lost 1, with 9 bases in between. The CDR3 loop reads CASSYGRGSYEQYF. The CDR3, as DNA: TGTGCCAGCAGTTACGGCAGAGGGTCCTACGAGCAGTACTTC.

The V call is TRBV6-5, the J call TRBJ1-1, with TRBD1 as a possible D gene (5 bases). The germline V gene encodes CDR1 MNHEY and CDR2 SVGAGI. Trimming pared 7 bases from V and 7 bases from J, leaving 13 bases between. CDR3 length equals 12 residues. The CDR3 spells CASTGDSHEAFF. CDR3 bases: TGTGCCAGCACCGGCGACAGCCATGAAGCTTTCTTT.

This chain links TRBV9 with TRBJ2-5; D is possibly TRBD2 (7 bases). This CDR3 is built from 16 residues. V was cut by 7 bases and J by 4 bases, with 23 bases left in between. CDR1 and CDR2 (germline): SGDLS, YYNGEE. DNA for the CDR3: TGTGCCAGCCGCTCCCGGCCGGGGGAGGGGGTAGAGACCCAGTACTTC. Residues: CASRSRPGEGVETQYF.

This clone was picked up a small number of times. V is TRBV12-3 or TRBV12-4 and J is TRBJ1-1; 7 bases align to TRBD1. The V and J ends lost 7 bases and 7 bases, in that order; junction bases with no gene match: 9. CDR3 length equals 13 residues. The CDR3 here is CASKEQGLVEAFF. CDR3 nucleotides: TGTGCCAGCAAGGAACAGGGGCTAGTTGAAGCTTTCTTT.

The V gene is TRBV29-1, the J gene TRBJ1-1; D is perhaps TRBD1 (5 bases). The V end lost 7 bases, the J end lost 0 bases, and 12 bases lay between the germline ends. This CDR3 region has 13 residues. The germline gives CDR1 SQVTM, CDR2 ANQGSEA. CDR3 sequence (DNA): TGCAGCGGGGGACCGAGATTGAACACTGAAGCTTTCTTT. This gives the protein CSGGPRLNTEAFF.

The chain joins TRBV11-2 to TRBJ1-2; D is perhaps TRBD1 (5 bases). Trimming pared 6 bases from V and 2 bases from J, leaving 22 bases between. The CDR3 extends over 17 amino acids. CDR1 SGHAT and CDR2 FQNNGV come from the germline V gene. The CDR3 region has the DNA TGTGCCAGCAGGGGGGTTGCCGTCTACCTCCTAAACTATGGCTACACCTTC. It specifies CASRGVAVYLLNYGYTF.

The J gene is TRBJ2-2, the V gene TRBV5-1, with 14 nucleotides matching TRBD2. The CDR3 spans 17 residues. Germline-derived CDR1 and CDR2 are SGHRS and YFSETQ. Trimming cost V 4 bases and J 1 base; bases outside gene matches: 3. CDR3 nucleotides: TGCGCCAGCAGCCTCGGGACTAGCGGGAGGAACACCGGGGAGCTGTTTTTT. It translates to CASSLGTSGRNTGELFF.

This clone was observed a few times. The chain joins TRBV7-3 to TRBJ1-2; TRBD1 agrees at 10 bases. Per germline, CDR1 SGHTA and CDR2 FQGTGA. This CDR3 has 15 residues. V shed 5 bases, J shed 7 bases, and the junction held 10 bases outside the gene matches. CDR3 loop: CASSAGRGQGTGYTF. The CDR3 DNA is TGTGCCAGCAGCGCGGGTCGGGGACAGGGGACTGGCTACACCTTC.

V usage is TRBV3-1 (or the pseudogene TRBV3-2) and J usage is TRBJ2-7; 8 bases align to TRBD1. CDR1 is LGHDT, CDR2 YNNKEL, per germline (reference sequence). V lost 4 bases to trimming and J lost 0 bases; unmatched junction nucleotides: 5. The length of the CDR3 is 15 residues. CDR3 in DNA: TGTGCCAGCAGCCTCCGGGACAGGCCCTCCTACGAGCAGTACTTC. This codes for CASSLRDRPSYEQYF.

J is TRBJ2-1 and V is TRBV18; tentative D call: TRBD2 (5 bases). Germline V gene lookup returns CDR1 KGHSH and CDR2 LQKENI. The CDR3 covers 15 residues. Trimming shortened V by 1 base and J by 8 bases, and 15 bases separated the two germline ends. The CDR3 spells CASSPRGTSTHEQFF. The CDR3 DNA reads TGTGCCAGCTCACCACGGGGTACTAGTACCCATGAGCAGTTCTTC.

This chain links TRBV10-1 with TRBJ1-2; D not resolved. Germline values: CDR1 WNHNN, CDR2 SYGVQD (reference sequence). This CDR3 spans 13 amino acids. The V end lost 3 bases, the J end lost 2 bases, and 7 bases lay between the germline ends. The CDR3 DNA sequence: TGCGCCAGCAGTGAAAAAGAAAACTATGGCTACACCTTC. Amino acid sequence: CASSEKENYGYTF.

The chain is built from TRBV10-2 and TRBJ2-1; 10 bases align to TRBD2. CDR3 size: 15 residues. V shed 7 bases, J shed 7 bases, and the junction held 10 bases outside the gene matches. Germline values: CDR1 WSHSY, CDR2 SAAADI. The CDR3 region is CASKRELAGVNEQFF. The CDR3 DNA sequence: TGCGCCAGCAAGAGGGAGCTAGCGGGAGTTAATGAGCAGTTCTTC.

CDR3 in DNA: TGTGCCAGCAGTTTAGGAGGGGTAGGGAACTTCGCAACTAATGAAAAACTGTTTTTT. Translating it yields CASSLGGVGNFATNEKLFF. The V gene is TRBV28, the J gene TRBJ1-4; D is perhaps TRBD1 (5 bases). The germline V gene has CDR1 MDHEN and CDR2 SYDVKM. The CDR3 loop spans 19 amino acids. Deletions cut 2 bases from V and 0 bases from J, with 19 bases between.

V usage is TRBV11-2 and J usage is TRBJ2-1, with a weak D call TRBD2 (5 bases). CDR1 is SGHAT and CDR2 is FQNNGV in the germline V gene. V dropped 0 bases and J dropped 2 bases, with 11 bases sitting between them. CDR3 size: 16 residues. The CDR3 protein is CASSLDLSVAYNEQFF. CDR3 sequence (DNA): TGTGCCAGCAGCTTAGATCTTAGCGTTGCCTACAATGAGCAGTTCTTC.

The genes are TRBV6-5 and TRBJ1-5; D might be TRBD1 (6 bases). In germline, CDR1 is MNHEY, CDR2 SVGAGI. The CDR3 sequence is 13 residues long. V lost 7 bases, J lost 6 bases, and 13 bases lay in between. The CDR3 sequence: CASTGGGGQPQHF. DNA for the CDR3: TGTGCCAGCACCGGGGGGGGCGGTCAGCCCCAGCATTTT.

The rearrangement joins TRBV11-3 to TRBJ2-2; D uncertain. The V end was cut by 5 bases, the J end by 4 bases, with 8 bases between. The CDR3 is 13 residues long. CDR1 and CDR2 from the germline V gene are SGHNT and YENEEA. As DNA, the CDR3 is TGTGCCAGCAGCCAGCGTGGCACCGGGGAGCTGTTTTTT. It codes for CASSQRGTGELFF.